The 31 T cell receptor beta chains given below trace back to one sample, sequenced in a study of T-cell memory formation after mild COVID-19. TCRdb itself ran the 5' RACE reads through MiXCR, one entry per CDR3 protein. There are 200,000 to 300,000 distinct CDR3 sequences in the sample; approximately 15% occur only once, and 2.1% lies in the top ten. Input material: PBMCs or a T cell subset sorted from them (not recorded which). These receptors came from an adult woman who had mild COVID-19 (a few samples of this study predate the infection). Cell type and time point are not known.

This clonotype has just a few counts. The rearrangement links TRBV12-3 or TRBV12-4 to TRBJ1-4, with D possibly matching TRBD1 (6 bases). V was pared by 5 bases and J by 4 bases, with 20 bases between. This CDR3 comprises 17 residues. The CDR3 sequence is CASSARRPDRVNEKLFF. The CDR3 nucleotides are TGTGCCAGCAGTGCGCGACGTCCGGACAGAGTTAATGAAAAACTGTTTTTT.

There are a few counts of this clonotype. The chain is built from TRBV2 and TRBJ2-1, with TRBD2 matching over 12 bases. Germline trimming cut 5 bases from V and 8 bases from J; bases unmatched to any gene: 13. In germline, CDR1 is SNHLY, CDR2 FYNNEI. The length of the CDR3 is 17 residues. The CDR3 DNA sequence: TGTGCCAGCAGTCCTGCATTGCTAGCGGGAGGGCCCGATGAGCAGTTCTTC. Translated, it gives CASSPALLAGGPDEQFF.

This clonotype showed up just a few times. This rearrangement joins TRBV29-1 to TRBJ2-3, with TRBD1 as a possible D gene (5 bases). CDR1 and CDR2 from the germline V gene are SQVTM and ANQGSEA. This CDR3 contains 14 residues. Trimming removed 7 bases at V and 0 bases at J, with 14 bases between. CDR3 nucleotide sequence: TGCAGCGGAAGAGGCAGGGTGAGCACAGATACGCAGTATTTT. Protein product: CSGRGRVSTDTQYF.

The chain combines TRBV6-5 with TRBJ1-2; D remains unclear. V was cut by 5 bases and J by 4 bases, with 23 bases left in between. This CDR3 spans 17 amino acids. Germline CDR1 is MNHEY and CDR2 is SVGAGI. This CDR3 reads CASSPYPPSSRPYGYTF. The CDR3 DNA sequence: TGTGCCAGCAGTCCATACCCCCCCTCGTCCCGACCCTATGGCTACACCTTC.

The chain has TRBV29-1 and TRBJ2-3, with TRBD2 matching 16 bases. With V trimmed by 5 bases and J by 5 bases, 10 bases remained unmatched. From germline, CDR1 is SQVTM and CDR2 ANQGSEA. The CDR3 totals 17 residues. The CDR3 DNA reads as TGCAGCGTTTCTCCAGGGACTAGCGGGAGGGCCCAAGATACGCAGTATTTT. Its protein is CSVSPGTSGRAQDTQYF.

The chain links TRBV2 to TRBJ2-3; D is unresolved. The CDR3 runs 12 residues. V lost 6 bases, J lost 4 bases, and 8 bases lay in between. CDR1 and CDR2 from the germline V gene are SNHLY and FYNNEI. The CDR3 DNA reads TGTGCCAGCAGGGAAAACGCAGATACGCAGTATTTT. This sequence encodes CASRENADTQYF.

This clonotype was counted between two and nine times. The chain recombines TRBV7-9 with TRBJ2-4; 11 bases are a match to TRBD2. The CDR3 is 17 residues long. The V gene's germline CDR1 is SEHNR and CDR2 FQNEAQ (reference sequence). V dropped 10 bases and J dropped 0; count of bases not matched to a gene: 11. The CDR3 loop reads CAIAGTSGLIAKNIQYF. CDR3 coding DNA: TGTGCCATAGCGGGGACTAGCGGACTCATAGCCAAAAACATTCAGTACTTC.

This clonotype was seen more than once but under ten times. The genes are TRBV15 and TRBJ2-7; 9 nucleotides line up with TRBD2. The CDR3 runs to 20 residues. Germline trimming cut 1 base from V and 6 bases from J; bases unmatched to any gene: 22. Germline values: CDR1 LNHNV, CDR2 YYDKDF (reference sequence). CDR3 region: CATSRADRFKTGLALPEQYF. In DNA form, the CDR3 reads TGTGCCACCAGCAGAGCGGATCGCTTCAAGACGGGACTAGCTCTCCCCGAGCAGTACTTC.

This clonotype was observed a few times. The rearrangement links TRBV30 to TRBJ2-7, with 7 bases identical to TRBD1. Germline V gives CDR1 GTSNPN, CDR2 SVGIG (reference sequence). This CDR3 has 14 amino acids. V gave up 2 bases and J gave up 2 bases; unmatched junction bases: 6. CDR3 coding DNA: TGTGCCTGGAGTAGGGACAGTTTCCCCTACGAGCAGTACTTC. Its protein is CAWSRDSFPYEQYF.

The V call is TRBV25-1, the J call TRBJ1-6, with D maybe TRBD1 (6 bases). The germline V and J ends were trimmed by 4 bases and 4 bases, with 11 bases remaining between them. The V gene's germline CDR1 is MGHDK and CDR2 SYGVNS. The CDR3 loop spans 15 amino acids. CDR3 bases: TGTGCCAGCAGTGGCGGACAGAAGTATAATTCACCCCTCCACTTT. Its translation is CASSGGQKYNSPLHF.

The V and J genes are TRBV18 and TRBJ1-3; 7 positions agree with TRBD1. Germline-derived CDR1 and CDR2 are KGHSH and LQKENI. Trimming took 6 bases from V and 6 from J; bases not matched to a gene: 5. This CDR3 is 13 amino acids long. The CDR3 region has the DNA TGTGCCAGCTCCACAGGGGAATTAAACACCATATATTTT. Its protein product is CASSTGELNTIYF. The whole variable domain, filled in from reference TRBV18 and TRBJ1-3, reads NAGVMQNPRHLVRRRGQEARLRCSPMKGHSHVYWYRQLPEEGLKFMVYLQKENIIDESGMPKERFSAEFPKEGPSILRIQQVVRGDSAAYFCASSTGELNTIYFGEGSWLTVV.

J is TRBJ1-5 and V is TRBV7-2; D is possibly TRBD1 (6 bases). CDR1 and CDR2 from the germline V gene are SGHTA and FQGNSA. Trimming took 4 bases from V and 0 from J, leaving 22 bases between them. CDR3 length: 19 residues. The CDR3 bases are TGTGCCAGCAGCTCTGGACAGCACACCGGGTTTTCTAGCAATCAGCCCCAGCATTTT. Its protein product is CASSSGQHTGFSSNQPQHF.

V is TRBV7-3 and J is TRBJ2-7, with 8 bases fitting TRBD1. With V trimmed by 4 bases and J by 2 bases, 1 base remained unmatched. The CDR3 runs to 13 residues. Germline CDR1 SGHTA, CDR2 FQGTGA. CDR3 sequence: CASSSGGTYEQYF. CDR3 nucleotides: TGTGCCAGCAGCTCAGGGGGCACCTACGAGCAGTACTTC.

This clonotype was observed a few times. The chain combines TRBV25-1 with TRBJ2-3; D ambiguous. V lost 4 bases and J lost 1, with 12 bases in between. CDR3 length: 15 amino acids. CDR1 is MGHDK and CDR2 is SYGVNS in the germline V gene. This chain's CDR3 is CASSARGDRTDTQYF. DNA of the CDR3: TGTGCCAGCAGTGCGCGCGGTGACCGCACAGATACGCAGTATTTT.

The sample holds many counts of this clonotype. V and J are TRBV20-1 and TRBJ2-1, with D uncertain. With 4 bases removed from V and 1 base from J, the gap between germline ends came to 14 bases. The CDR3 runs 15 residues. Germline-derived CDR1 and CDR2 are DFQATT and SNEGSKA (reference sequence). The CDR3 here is CSATSDPKSYNEQFF. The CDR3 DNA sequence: TGCAGTGCTACGAGTGACCCTAAATCCTACAATGAGCAGTTCTTC.

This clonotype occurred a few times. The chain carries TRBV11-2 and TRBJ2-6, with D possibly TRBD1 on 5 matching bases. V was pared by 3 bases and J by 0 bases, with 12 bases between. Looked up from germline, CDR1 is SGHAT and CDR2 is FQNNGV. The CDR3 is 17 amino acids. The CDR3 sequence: CASSLSIRGSGANVLTF. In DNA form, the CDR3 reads TGTGCCAGCAGCTTGAGTATAAGGGGCTCTGGGGCCAACGTCCTGACTTTC. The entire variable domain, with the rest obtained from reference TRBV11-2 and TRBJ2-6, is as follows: EAGVAQSPRYKIIEKRQSVAFWCNPISGHATLYWYQQILGQGPKLLIQFQNNGVVDDSQLPKDRFSAERLKGVDSTLKIQPAKLEDSAVYLCASSLSIRGSGANVLTFGAGSRLTVL.

This CDR3 reads CAGILTSGGTDTQYF. The CDR3 coding sequence is TGTGCCGGAATCCTGACTAGCGGGGGCACAGATACGCAGTATTTT. The chain is built from TRBV5-4 and TRBJ2-3, with 11 bases identical to TRBD2. V was clipped by 10 bases and J by 1 base; unmatched bases: 8. This CDR3 is 15 amino acids long. The germline CDR1 and CDR2 sequences are SGHNT and YYREEE (reference sequence). Supplemented by reference TRBV5-4 and TRBJ2-3, the full variable domain reads ETGVTQSPTHLIKTRGQQVTLRCSSQSGHNTVSWYQQALGQGPQFIFQYYREEENGRGNFPPRFSGLQFPNYSSELNVNALELDDSALYLCAGILTSGGTDTQYFGPGTRLTVL.

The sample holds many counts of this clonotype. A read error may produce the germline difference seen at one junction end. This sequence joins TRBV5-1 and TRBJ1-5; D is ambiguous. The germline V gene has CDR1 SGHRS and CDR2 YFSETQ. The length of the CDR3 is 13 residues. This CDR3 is CASSLGGDQPQHF. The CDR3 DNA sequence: TGTGCCAGCAGCTTGGGCGGGGATCAGCCCCAGCATTTT.

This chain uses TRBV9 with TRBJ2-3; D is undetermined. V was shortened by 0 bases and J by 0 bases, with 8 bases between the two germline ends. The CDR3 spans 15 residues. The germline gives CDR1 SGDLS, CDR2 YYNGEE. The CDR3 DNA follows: TGTGCCAGCAGCGTAGGGCCATCTAGCACAGATACGCAGTATTTT. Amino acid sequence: CASSVGPSSTDTQYF. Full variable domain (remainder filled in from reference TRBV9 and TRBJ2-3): DSGVTQTPKHLITATGQRVTLRCSPRSGDLSVYWYQQSLDQGLQFLIQYYNGEERAKGNILERFSAQQFPDLHSELNLSSLELGDSALYFCASSVGPSSTDTQYFGPGTRLTVL.

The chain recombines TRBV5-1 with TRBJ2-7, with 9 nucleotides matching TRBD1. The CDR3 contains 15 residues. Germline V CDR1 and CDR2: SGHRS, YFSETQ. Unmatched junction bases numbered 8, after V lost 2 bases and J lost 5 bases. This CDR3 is CASSLAGTGIHEQYF. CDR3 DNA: TGCGCCAGCAGCTTAGCCGGGACAGGGATACACGAGCAGTACTTC.

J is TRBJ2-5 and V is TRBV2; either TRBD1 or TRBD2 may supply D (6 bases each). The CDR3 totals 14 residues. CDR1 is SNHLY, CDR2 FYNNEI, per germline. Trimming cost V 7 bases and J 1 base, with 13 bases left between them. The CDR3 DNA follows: TGTGCCAGCAACCGGGGGACAACCCAAGAGACCCAGTACTTC. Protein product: CASNRGTTQETQYF. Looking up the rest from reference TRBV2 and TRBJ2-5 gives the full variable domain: EPEVTQTPSHQVTQMGQEVILRCVPISNHLYFYWYRQILGQKVEFLVSFYNNEISEKSEIFDDQFSVERPDGSNFTLKIRSTKLEDSAMYFCASNRGTTQETQYFGPGTRLLVL.

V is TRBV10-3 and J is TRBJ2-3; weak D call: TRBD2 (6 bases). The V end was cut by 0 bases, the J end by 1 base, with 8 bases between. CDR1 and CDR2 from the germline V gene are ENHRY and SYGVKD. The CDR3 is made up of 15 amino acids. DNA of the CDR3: TGTGCCATCAGTGAGTCAAAGCGGGGCACAGATACGCAGTATTTT. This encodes CAISESKRGTDTQYF.

CDR3 sequence: CASISTRGKGEQFF. For the CDR3, the DNA is TGTGCCAGCATCTCCACTCGGGGGAAGGGGGAGCAGTTCTTC. The J gene is TRBJ2-1, the V gene TRBV6-5; the D gene is possibly TRBD2 (6 bases). Germline V gene sequence: CDR1 MNHEY, CDR2 SVGAGI. V was clipped by 7 bases and J by 10 bases, with 20 bases between them. The CDR3 sequence is 14 residues long.

The CDR3 region is CASSPWTSTDTQYF. The CDR3 DNA is TGTGCCAGCAGTCCCTGGACTAGCACAGATACGCAGTATTTT. J is TRBJ2-3 and V is TRBV12-3 or TRBV12-4, with D possibly being TRBD2 (5 bases). V lost 5 bases to trimming and J lost 0 bases, with 9 bases between them. The CDR3 runs to 14 residues.

CDR3 in amino acids: CATKPKQGGPSSYNEQFF. The DNA for the CDR3 is TGTGCCACCAAACCAAAACAGGGGGGGCCTAGCTCCTACAATGAGCAGTTCTTC. The genes are TRBV15 and TRBJ2-1, with D maybe TRBD1 (8 bases). Deletions cut 7 bases from V and 0 bases from J, with 22 bases between. This CDR3 contains 18 residues. The germline gives CDR1 LNHNV, CDR2 YYDKDF (reference sequence).

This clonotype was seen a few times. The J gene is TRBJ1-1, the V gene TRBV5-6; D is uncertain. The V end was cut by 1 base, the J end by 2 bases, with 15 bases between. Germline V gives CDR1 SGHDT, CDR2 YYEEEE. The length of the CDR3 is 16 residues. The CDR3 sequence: CASSLKIVQLNTEAFF. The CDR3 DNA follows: TGTGCCAGCAGCTTGAAAATCGTGCAGTTAAACACTGAAGCTTTCTTT.

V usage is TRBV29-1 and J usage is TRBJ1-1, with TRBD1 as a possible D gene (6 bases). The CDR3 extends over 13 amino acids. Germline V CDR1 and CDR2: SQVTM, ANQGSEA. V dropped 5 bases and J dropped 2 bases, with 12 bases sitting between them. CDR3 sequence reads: CSVQGRSNTEAFF. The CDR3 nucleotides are TGCAGCGTTCAGGGGCGAAGCAACACTGAAGCTTTCTTT.

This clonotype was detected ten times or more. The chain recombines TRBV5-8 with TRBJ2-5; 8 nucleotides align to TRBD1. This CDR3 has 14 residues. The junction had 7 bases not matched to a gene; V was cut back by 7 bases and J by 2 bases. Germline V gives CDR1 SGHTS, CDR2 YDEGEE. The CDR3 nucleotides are TGTGCCAGCGGACAGGGTGGTCCGCAAGAGACCCAGTACTTC. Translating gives CASGQGGPQETQYF.

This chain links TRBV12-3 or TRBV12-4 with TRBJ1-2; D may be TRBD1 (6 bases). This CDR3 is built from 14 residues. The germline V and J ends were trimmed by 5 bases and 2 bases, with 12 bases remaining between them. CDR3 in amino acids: CASSPRRGNYGYTF. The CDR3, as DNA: TGTGCCAGCAGTCCTCGGAGGGGGAACTATGGCTACACCTTC.

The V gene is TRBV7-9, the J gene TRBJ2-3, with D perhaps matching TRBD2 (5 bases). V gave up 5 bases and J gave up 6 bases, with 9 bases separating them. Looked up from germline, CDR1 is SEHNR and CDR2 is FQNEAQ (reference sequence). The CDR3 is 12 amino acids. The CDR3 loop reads CASSRGGDTQYF. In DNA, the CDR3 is TGTGCCAGCAGCCGGGGTGGGGATACGCAGTATTTT. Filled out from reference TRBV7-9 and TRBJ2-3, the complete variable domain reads DTGVSQNPRHKITKRGQNVTFRCDPISEHNRLYWYRQTLGQGPEFLTYFQNEAQLEKSRLLSDRFSAERPKGSFSTLEIQRTEQGDSAMYLCASSRGGDTQYFGPGTRLTVL.

The CDR3 DNA sequence: TGTGCCAGCAACGTCCGTGGGGGTGTTGGCACTGAAGCTTTCTTT. Translated: CASNVRGGVGTEAFF. The rearrangement links TRBV9 to TRBJ1-1, with D perhaps TRBD1 (5 bases). This CDR3 is 15 amino acids long. Germline values: CDR1 SGDLS, CDR2 YYNGEE. V shed 6 bases and J shed 4 bases, with 19 bases lying between them.